This T cell receptor (beta chain) was captured by sequencing in a study of shared clonotypes between healthy human individuals. Study findings and constraints: Generation probabilities were higher for clonotypes shared across all four sorted-subset donors than for unshared ones. Naive CD4 clonotypes were shared across several donors at 4.5% to 6%.

This clone occurred once. No antigen is known for it. Splitting of each subset's genomic DNA was done evenly across several immunoSEQ plates. The repertoire was sequenced with immunoSEQ multiplex PCR; TCRdb's copy has only in-frame clones and lacks some. The table includes hundreds of thousands of clones, 74% detected once. The CDR3 has 14 amino acids. Germline-derived CDR1 and CDR2 are MDHEN and SYDVKM. Trimming cost V 6 bases and J 5 bases, with 17 bases left between them. The sample was memory CD4+ T cells sorted from blood. Subset denoted: CD45RA-negative fraction. The sequence was obtained from a woman aged 25 to 39 in good health. The V and J genes are TRBV28 and TRBJ2-7; D is tentatively TRBD1 or TRBD2 (5 bases each). CDR3 DNA: TGTGCCAGCAGATCCACCGGGGCCGGTGACGAGCAGTACTTC. Its protein product is CASRSTGAGDEQYF.